A selection of T cell receptor beta chains follows, all from one sample in a study of shared clonotypes between healthy human individuals. Assay used: immunoSEQ multiplex PCR; TCRdb lists only in-frame clones, some missing. The repertoire includes some 2 million clones, about 94% of them detected once, and 0.9% to 1.3% sits in the top ten. Material: naive CD8+ T cells sorted from blood. These receptors were collected from a young man in good health. CDR3s include the opening cysteine and the closing phenylalanine or tryptophan. Each record gives: J gene, clone size, D gene, CDR3 length, V gene, CDR3 DNA, CDR3 protein. A D gene is named only where the DNA matches it firmly. Clone size is given for some rows only: seen once, a few or many times, or a class if the clone is expanded.

TRBJ2-7	.	.	13	TRBV27	TGTGCCAGCAGTCTCCGTGGGTCCTACGAGCAGTACTTC	CASSLRGSYEQYF
TRBJ2-7	.	.	14	TRBV19	TGTGCCAGTAGTTTGGCAGAAAATACCTACGAGCAGTACTTC	CASSLAENTYEQYF
TRBJ2-7	.	.	13	TRBV27	TGTGCCAGGGTGGGGACTCCTTCCTACGAGCAGTACTTC	CARVGTPSYEQYF
TRBJ1-1	.	.	13	TRBV6-5	TGTGCCAGCAGTCAAATTGGAGGGACTGAAGCTTTCTTT	CASSQIGGTEAFF
TRBJ2-7	.	TRBD1	13	TRBV11-3	TGTGTCAGCAGCACGGGACAGGGTTCCGAGCAGTACTTC	CVSSTGQGSEQYF
TRBJ1-4	.	.	16	TRBV6-1	TGTGCCAGCAGTGACCAAGCAGGGAACCTAGGTGAAAAACTGTTTTTT	CASSDQAGNLGEKLFF
TRBJ1-3	.	.	13	TRBV25-1	TGTGCCAGCAGTGTGATCTCTGGAAACACCATATATTTT	CASSVISGNTIYF
TRBJ2-7	.	.	14	TRBV9	TGTGCCAGCAGCGTAGGGGGGAGTACCTCCGAGCAGTACTTC	CASSVGGSTSEQYF
TRBJ2-2	.	.	16	TRBV6-5	TGTGCCAGCAGTTACTCCCGGGACTTTAACACCGGGGAGCTGTTTTTT	CASSYSRDFNTGELFF
TRBJ2-7	.	TRBD2	15	TRBV6-5	TGTGCCAGCAGTTACTGGACTAGCGGATCCTACGAGCAGTACTTC	CASSYWTSGSYEQYF
TRBJ1-2	.	.	13	TRBV7-9	TGTGCCAGCAGCTTAGCGGAACAGAGGGGCTACACCTTC	CASSLAEQRGYTF
TRBJ2-7	once	.	14	TRBV27	TGTGCCAGCAGTCCCCGGACTGGATCCTACGAGCAGTACTTC	CASSPRTGSYEQYF
TRBJ2-7	.	.	10	TRBV20-1	TGCAGTGCTTCAGTTGGCGAGCAGTACTTC	CSASVGEQYF
TRBJ2-2	.	.	14	TRBV5-6	TGTGCCAGCAGCTCAAGACCCCGTGGGGCTCGGCTGTTTTTT	CASSSRPRGARLFF
TRBJ2-7	.	.	18	TRBV7-8	TGTGCCAGCAGCTTATATTTAGGTCGGGCAGGGAGAACCTACGAGCAGTACTTC	CASSLYLGRAGRTYEQYF
TRBJ2-3	.	.	15	TRBV4-3	TGCGCCAGCAGCCAAGATAGAATGAGCACAGATACGCAGTATTTT	CASSQDRMSTDTQYF